These T cell receptor beta chains were read from a single sample in a study of early T cells in non-severe SARS-CoV-2 infection. TCRdb fed the 5' RACE reads into MiXCR, producing one record per CDR3 protein. Of about 22,000 distinct CDR3 sequences in the sample, around 4.6% are singletons; the top ten hold 15% to 20%. Material: whole blood. These receptors were taken from an adult who was a healthcare worker with PCR-confirmed SARS-CoV-2 infection or an uninfected control (not recorded which). Both conserved end residues are part of each CDR3. A D gene is named only where the DNA matches it firmly. Clone size is stated in some rows and not others, as once, few, many or a class when expanded.

D	size	V	J	CDR3	DNA
NA	many	TRBV18	TRBJ2-7	CASSPQKGYEQYF	TGTGCCAGCTCACCCCAAAAGGGGTACGAGCAGTACTTC
NA	many	TRBV19	TRBJ1-3	CASSMDQGTGNTIYF	TGTGCCAGTAGTATGGATCAAGGGACTGGAAACACCATATATTTT
NA	many	TRBV18	TRBJ2-1	CASSPNRGAEYNEQFF	TGTGCCAGCTCACCAAATCGGGGGGCGGAGTACAATGAGCAGTTCTTC
NA	few	TRBV5-5	TRBJ2-3	CASSATPESTDTQYF	TGTGCCAGCAGCGCGACTCCCGAGAGCACAGATACGCAGTATTTT
NA	medium-sized	TRBV7-9	TRBJ2-4	CASSGEYTKNIQYF	TGTGCCAGCAGCGGGGAGTATACCAAAAACATTCAGTACTTC
NA	NA	TRBV12-3/TRBV12-4	TRBJ2-7	CASGPGRASYEQYF	TGTGCCAGCGGCCCCGGCAGGGCCTCCTACGAGCAGTACTTC
TRBD1	NA	TRBV6-2/TRBV6-3	TRBJ1-1	CATTGQRIEAFF	TGTGCCACGACGGGACAGAGAATTGAAGCTTTCTTT
NA	large	TRBV5-6	TRBJ1-4	CASSFPGQVNEKLFF	TGTGCCAGCAGCTTCCCGGGCCAGGTGAATGAAAAACTGTTTTTT
NA	few	TRBV20-1	TRBJ1-4	CSARDGRLLNEKLFF	TGCAGTGCTAGAGATGGACGGCTTCTTAATGAAAAACTGTTTTTT
NA	NA	TRBV29-1	TRBJ2-5	CSVEGGRVETQYF	TGCAGCGTTGAAGGGGGTCGGGTCGAGACCCAGTACTTC
TRBD1	many	TRBV12-5	TRBJ2-7	CASGLGSPGQISHEQYF	TGTGCTAGTGGTTTGGGCTCCCCGGGACAGATTAGCCACGAGCAGTACTTC
TRBD1	many	TRBV30	TRBJ1-6	CAWSVMSRDSLPYNSPLHF	TGTGCCTGGAGTGTAATGAGCCGGGACAGCCTTCCTTATAATTCACCCCTCCACTTT
NA	few	TRBV4-3	TRBJ2-2	CASSQGPFTGELFF	TGCGCCAGCAGCCAAGGCCCCTTCACCGGGGAGCTGTTTTTT
NA	many	TRBV5-1	TRBJ2-4	CASSLDRAGLIQYF	TGCGCCAGCAGCTTGGACAGGGCGGGTCTCATTCAGTACTTC
NA	many	TRBV7-6	TRBJ2-5	CASSPPRREPETQYF	TGTGCCAGCAGCCCCCCGCGTAGAGAGCCGGAGACCCAGTACTTC
NA	NA	TRBV3-1	TRBJ2-7	CASSQDLTGSSYEQYF	TGTGCCAGCAGCCAAGATCTGACAGGCAGCTCCTACGAGCAGTACTTC
NA	many	TRBV2	TRBJ1-3	CASSQGFSGNTIYF	TGTGCCAGCAGTCAGGGATTCTCTGGAAACACCATATATTTT
NA	few	TRBV12-5	TRBJ2-1	CASGFGGSYNEQFF	TGTGCTAGTGGTTTTGGCGGCTCCTACAATGAGCAGTTCTTC
TRBD1	few	TRBV19	TRBJ2-1	CASSPGTGNNEQFF	TGTGCCAGTAGTCCCGGGACAGGTAACAATGAGCAGTTCTTC
TRBD1	many	TRBV5-4	TRBJ1-5	CASSLDRGMEPQHF	TGTGCCAGCAGCTTGGACAGGGGAATGGAGCCCCAGCATTTT
NA	few	TRBV18	TRBJ1-2	CASSPKPTPADGYTF	TGTGCCAGCTCGCCTAAACCGACCCCCGCGGATGGCTACACCTTC
TRBD1	NA	TRBV18	TRBJ1-4	CASSPGTDQEKLFF	TGTGCCAGCTCACCCGGGACAGACCAAGAAAAACTGTTTTTT
NA	many	TRBV6-2/TRBV6-3	TRBJ2-1	CASSYSIGGELPDPYNEQFF	TGTGCCAGCAGTTACTCGATCGGCGGGGAGCTCCCCGACCCCTACAATGAGCAGTTCTTC